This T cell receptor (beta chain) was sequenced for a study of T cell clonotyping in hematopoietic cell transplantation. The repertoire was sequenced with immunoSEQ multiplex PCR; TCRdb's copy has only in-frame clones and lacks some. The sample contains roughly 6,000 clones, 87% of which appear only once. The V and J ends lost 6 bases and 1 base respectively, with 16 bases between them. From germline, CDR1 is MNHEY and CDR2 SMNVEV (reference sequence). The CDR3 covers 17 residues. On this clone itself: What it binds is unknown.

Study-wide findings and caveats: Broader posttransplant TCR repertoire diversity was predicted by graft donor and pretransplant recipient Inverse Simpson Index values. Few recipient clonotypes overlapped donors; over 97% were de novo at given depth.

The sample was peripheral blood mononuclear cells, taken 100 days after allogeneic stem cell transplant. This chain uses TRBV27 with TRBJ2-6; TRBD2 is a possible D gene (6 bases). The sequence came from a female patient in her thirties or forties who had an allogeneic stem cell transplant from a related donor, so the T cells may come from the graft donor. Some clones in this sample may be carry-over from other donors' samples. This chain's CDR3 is CASRLDGGFSGANVLTF. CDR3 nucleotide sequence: TGTGCCAGCAGACTGGACGGGGGATTTTCTGGGGCCAACGTCCTGACTTTC.